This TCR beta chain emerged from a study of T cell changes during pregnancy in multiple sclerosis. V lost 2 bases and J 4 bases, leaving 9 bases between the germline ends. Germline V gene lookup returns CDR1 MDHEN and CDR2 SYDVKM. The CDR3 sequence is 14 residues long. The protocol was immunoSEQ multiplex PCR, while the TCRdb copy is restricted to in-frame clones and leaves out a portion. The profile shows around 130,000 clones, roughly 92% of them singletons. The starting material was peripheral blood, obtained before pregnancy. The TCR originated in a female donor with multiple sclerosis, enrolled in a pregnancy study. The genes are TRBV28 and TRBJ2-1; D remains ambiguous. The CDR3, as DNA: TGTGCCAGCAGTTTAACCGACTCGTACAATGAGCAGTTCTTC. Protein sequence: CASSLTDSYNEQFF.